One sample yielded the 18 T cell receptor beta chains listed below, sequenced in a study of Ad26.COV2.S vaccination and SARS-CoV-2 variants. The table came from immunoSEQ multiplex PCR; TCRdb's copy has only in-frame clones and leaves some out. This sample yields over 85,000 clones, of which around 82% are seen a single time; 15% to 20% belongs to the top ten. This specimen was peripheral blood, taken after recovery from COVID-19. The receptors stem from a human donor who had recovered from COVID-19.

The CDR3: CASSQVSGTNTEAFF. The CDR3 DNA follows: TGTGCCAGCAGCCAAGTTTCGGGGACGAACACTGAAGCTTTCTTT. The rearrangement links TRBV4-2 to TRBJ1-1; weak D call: TRBD1 (5 bases). The length of the CDR3 is 15 residues. V lost 1 base, J lost 1 base, and 10 bases lay in between. Germline V CDR1 and CDR2: LGHNA, YNFKEQ.

The V call is TRBV28, the J call TRBJ1-2; 8 bases map to TRBD1. The CDR3 spans 13 residues. The V and J ends lost 6 bases and 7 bases, in that order; junction bases with no gene match: 7. Per the germline V gene, CDR1 is MDHEN and CDR2 is SYDVKM. CDR3 DNA sequence: TGTGCCAGCAGCGTAGGACAGGGTTTTGGCTACACCTTC. Translated: CASSVGQGFGYTF.

The CDR3 protein is CASRKAGKNTEAFF. DNA for the CDR3: TGTGCCAGCAGGAAAGCGGGGAAGAACACTGAAGCTTTCTTT. The rearrangement uses TRBV27 and TRBJ1-1, with unresolved D. Between the trimmed V and J ends, which lost 6 bases and 1 base, there was a span of 12 bases. Germline values: CDR1 MNHEY, CDR2 SMNVEV (reference sequence). This CDR3 comprises 14 residues.

The count of this clone is one. The V and J genes are TRBV19 and TRBJ1-1, with D unresolved. The V gene's germline CDR1 is LNHDA and CDR2 SQIVND (reference sequence). V was trimmed by 9 bases and J by 4 bases, leaving 12 bases between them. The CDR3 totals 12 residues. The CDR3 DNA is TGTGCCAGCAGCTGGACGGTCACTGAAGCTTTCTTT. Protein: CASSWTVTEAFF. Variable domain in full (rest from reference TRBV19 and TRBJ1-1): DGGITQSPKYLFRKEGQNVTLSCEQNLNHDAMYWYRQDPGQGLRLIYYSQIVNDFQKGDIAEGYSVSREKKESFPLTVTSAQKNPTAFYLCASSWTVTEAFFGQGTRLTVV.

J is TRBJ2-4 and V is TRBV7-9, with 7 bases that match TRBD1. The germline V gene encodes CDR1 SEHNR and CDR2 FQNEAQ (reference sequence). V dropped 1 base and J dropped 9; count of bases not matched to a gene: 3. The CDR3 consists of 13 residues. CDR3 nucleotide sequence: TGTGCCAGCAGCTTAGGGGGGACAGTCATTCAGTACTTC. This sequence encodes CASSLGGTVIQYF.

The sample holds one count of this clone. The rearrangement joins TRBV24-1 to TRBJ2-2; D could derive from TRBD1 or TRBD2 (5 bases each). The CDR3 is made up of 16 amino acids. V dropped 1 base and J dropped 2 bases, with 10 bases sitting between them. Germline CDR1 reads KGHDR; CDR2 reads SFDVKD. In DNA, the CDR3 is TGTGCCACCAGTGATTTAACTGGGGGTAACACCGGGGAGCTGTTTTTT. It yields the protein CATSDLTGGNTGELFF.

This chain joins TRBV4-3 and TRBJ2-1, with 10 bases aligning to TRBD2. Losses at the gene ends were 1 base for V and 9 bases for J; bases not matched to a gene: 6. The CDR3 runs to 15 residues. Germline V CDR1 and CDR2: LGHNA, YSLEER. This CDR3 reads CASSQVASGSREQFF. The DNA of the CDR3 is TGCGCCAGCAGCCAAGTGGCTAGCGGGAGTCGTGAGCAGTTCTTC.

V and J are TRBV6-4 and TRBJ2-3, with TRBD2 identical over 7 bases. The CDR3 runs to 13 residues. The trim removed 2 bases at V and 8 bases at J, leaving 4 bases unmatched. The germline V gene has CDR1 MRHNA and CDR2 SNTAGT. This CDR3 reads CASSDTGGSTQYF. CDR3 coding DNA: TGTGCCAGCAGTGACACTGGCGGGAGTACGCAGTATTTT.

V gene TRBV11-2 combines with J gene TRBJ2-1; D not resolved. V shed 5 bases and J shed 8 bases, with 7 bases lying between them. Germline V gives CDR1 SGHAT, CDR2 FQNNGV. The CDR3 has 11 residues. The CDR3 DNA reads TGTGCCAGCAGCCGTGCGTATGAGCAGTTCTTC. It encodes CASSRAYEQFF.

The chain is built from TRBV3-1 (or the pseudogene TRBV3-2) and TRBJ2-3, with D perhaps TRBD2 (5 bases). Trimming cost V 4 bases and J 2 bases, with 19 bases left between them. CDR3 size: 17 residues. CDR1 is LGHDT and CDR2 is YNNKEL in the germline V gene (reference sequence). The CDR3 nucleotides are TGTGCCAGCAGCCCCACCCCCAGCGGCATTTCCACAGATACGCAGTATTTT. It encodes CASSPTPSGISTDTQYF.

The CDR3 DNA follows: TGCGCCAGCAGCCAAACGGAGACGGACCACTATGGCTACACCTTC. Amino acid sequence: CASSQTETDHYGYTF. The V call is TRBV4-1, the J call TRBJ1-2; D not certain. The CDR3 contains 15 residues. Germline V CDR1 and CDR2: MGHRA, YSYEKL. Trimming took 2 bases from V and 3 from J, leaving 13 bases between them.

The gene calls are TRBV6-1 and TRBJ2-7; tentative D call: TRBD1 (5 bases). The germline V and J ends were trimmed by 2 bases and 5 bases, with 16 bases remaining between them. The CDR3 covers 15 residues. Germline V gene lookup returns CDR1 MNHNS and CDR2 SASEGT. CDR3 sequence: CASSEWGVGGNEQYF. The DNA of the CDR3 is TGTGCCAGCAGTGAATGGGGCGTCGGTGGCAACGAGCAGTACTTC.

This chain uses TRBV27 with TRBJ2-4; TRBD1 aligns across 10 bases. The CDR3 runs 15 residues. The trim removed 5 bases at V and 2 bases at J, leaving 3 bases unmatched. CDR1 MNHEY and CDR2 SMNVEV come from the germline V gene (reference sequence). This chain's CDR3 is CASSRQGATKNIQYF. The CDR3 bases are TGTGCCAGCAGTCGACAGGGGGCGACCAAAAACATTCAGTACTTC.

V usage is TRBV27 and J usage is TRBJ2-2; D not certain. The CDR3 sequence is 12 residues long. Germline V gene lookup returns CDR1 MNHEY and CDR2 SMNVEV (reference sequence). Between the trimmed V and J ends, which lost 1 base and 8 bases, there was a span of 5 bases. This CDR3 is CASSLLYGELFF. The CDR3 DNA is TGTGCCAGCAGTTTATTGTATGGGGAGCTGTTTTTT.

This clone was recorded a few times. The rearrangement joins TRBV27 to TRBJ1-1; TRBD1 matches 7 bases. The germline CDR1 and CDR2 sequences are MNHEY and SMNVEV (reference sequence). J was trimmed by 7 bases and V by 8 bases; bases with no gene match: 4. The CDR3 runs to 11 residues. The CDR3 nucleotides are TGTGCCAGCGGCCAGGGGGTTGAAGCTTTCTTT. It yields the protein CASGQGVEAFF.

This chain connects TRBV29-1 to TRBJ1-2; TRBD1 aligns across 7 bases. V shed 0 bases, J shed 10 bases, and the junction held 8 bases outside the gene matches. Germline CDR1 reads SQVTM; CDR2 reads ANQGSEA. The CDR3 sequence is 13 residues long. CDR3 protein: CSVEESGQLSYTF. CDR3 bases: TGCAGCGTTGAAGAGTCGGGACAGCTATCCTACACCTTC. Complete variable domain (other parts from reference TRBV29-1 and TRBJ1-2): SAVISQKPSRDICQRGTSLTIQCQVDSQVTMMFWYRQQPGQSLTLIATANQGSEATYESGFVIDKFPISRPNLTFSTLTVSNMSPEDSSIYLCSVEESGQLSYTFGSGTRLTVV.

The chain couples TRBV12-3 or TRBV12-4 to TRBJ2-3; D is perhaps TRBD2 (5 bases). Trimming removed 6 bases at V and 9 bases at J, with 10 bases between. The CDR3 has 11 amino acids. The CDR3 here is CASSRTGTQYF. Here the CDR3 DNA reads TGTGCCAGCAGCAGGACGGGGACGCAGTATTTT.

This clone was observed a handful of times. This rearrangement joins TRBV7-9 to TRBJ2-7; D might be TRBD2 (6 bases). The CDR3 runs to 15 residues. Germline CDR1 SEHNR, CDR2 FQNEAQ (reference sequence). The V end was cut by 3 bases, the J end by 2 bases, with 14 bases between. The CDR3 bases are TGTGCCAGCAGCTTGGACGGAGGGTTCACCTACGAGCAGTACTTC. It yields the protein CASSLDGGFTYEQYF.